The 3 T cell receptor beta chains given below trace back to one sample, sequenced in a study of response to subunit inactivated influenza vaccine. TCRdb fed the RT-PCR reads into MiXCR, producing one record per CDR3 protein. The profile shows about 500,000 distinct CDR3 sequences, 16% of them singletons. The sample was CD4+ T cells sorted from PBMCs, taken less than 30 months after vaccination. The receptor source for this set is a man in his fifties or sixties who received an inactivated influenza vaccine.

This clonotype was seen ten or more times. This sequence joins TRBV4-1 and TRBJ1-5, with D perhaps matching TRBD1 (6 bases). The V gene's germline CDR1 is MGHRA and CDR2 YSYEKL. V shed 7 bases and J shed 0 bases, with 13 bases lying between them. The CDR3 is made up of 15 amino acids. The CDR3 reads CASKTGFYSNQPQHF. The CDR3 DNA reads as TGCGCCAGCAAAACAGGGTTCTATAGCAATCAGCCCCAGCATTTT.

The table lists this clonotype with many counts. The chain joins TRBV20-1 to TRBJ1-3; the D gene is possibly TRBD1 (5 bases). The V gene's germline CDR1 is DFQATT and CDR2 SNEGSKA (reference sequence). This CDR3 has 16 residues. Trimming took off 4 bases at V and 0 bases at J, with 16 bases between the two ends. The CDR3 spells CSAKPSGTFSGNTIYF. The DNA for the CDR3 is TGCAGTGCTAAGCCGTCAGGGACTTTCTCTGGAAACACCATATATTTT.

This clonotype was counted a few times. The CDR3 region has the DNA TGTGCCAGCAGTTCAAGCGGGGGGGAAGCCTACGAGCAGTACTTC. Translated, it gives CASSSSGGEAYEQYF. The V call is TRBV28, the J call TRBJ2-7, with 10 bases matching TRBD2. The CDR3 extends over 15 amino acids. V was clipped by 4 bases and J by 2 bases; unmatched bases: 5. Looked up from germline, CDR1 is MDHEN and CDR2 is SYDVKM.